These 13 T cell receptor beta chains share one sample of origin, sequenced in a study of OX40 agonist ivuxolimab in advanced cancers. The data were produced by immunoSEQ multiplex PCR, yet TCRdb's version contains in-frame clones alone and is incomplete. The repertoire has 80,000 or so clones, about 90% of them found once; the top ten carry about 1.7%. Source: CD4+ or CD8+ T cells sorted from blood, taken in a trial of the OX40 agonist ivuxolimab. The receptor source for this set is an adult with an advanced solid tumor such as melanoma, head and neck, liver or kidney cancer.

The chain carries TRBV6-6 and TRBJ2-3, with unresolved D. Germline V lookup: CDR1 MNHNY, CDR2 SVGAGI (reference sequence). CDR3 length: 15 residues. Trimming left V 1 base short and J 4 bases short, with 12 bases between. The CDR3 DNA sequence: TGTGCCAGCAGTTACTACGGGCAAGAGTCAGATACGCAGTATTTT. As protein: CASSYYGQESDTQYF.

V usage is TRBV11-2 and J usage is TRBJ2-3, with 8 bases lining up with TRBD2. From germline, CDR1 is SGHAT and CDR2 FQNNGV. V lost 5 bases and J lost 0; bases outside the gene matches: 4. This CDR3 region has 15 residues. The CDR3 reads CASSTRGASTDTQYF. The CDR3 nucleotides read TGTGCCAGCAGCACGCGGGGGGCGAGCACAGATACGCAGTATTTT.

This rearrangement joins TRBV6-5 to TRBJ1-2, with D possibly TRBD1 on 5 matching bases. CDR3 length equals 13 residues. V was trimmed by 5 bases and J by 5 bases, leaving 12 bases between them. Per germline, CDR1 MNHEY and CDR2 SVGAGI. The CDR3 nucleotides are TGTGCCAGCAGTCGCCGACCAGGGTATGGCTACACCTTC. Residues: CASSRRPGYGYTF.

This clone was seen a single time. The DNA of the CDR3 is TGTGCCAGCAGCCAAGATAGGTGGGTGGCAGATACGCAGTATTTT. Encoded protein: CASSQDRWVADTQYF. This chain connects TRBV14 to TRBJ2-3; D unresolved. Trimming stripped 0 bases from V and 4 bases from J, with 11 bases between. Per germline, CDR1 SGHDN and CDR2 FVKESK. This CDR3 region has 15 residues.

This CDR3 reads CASSSPGLERGEQYF. The CDR3 nucleotides read TGTGCCAGCAGTTCACCGGGACTAGAAAGGGGCGAGCAGTACTTC. The chain links TRBV6-6 to TRBJ2-7, with TRBD2 identical over 8 bases. The CDR3 is 15 amino acids. Germline CDR1 MNHNY, CDR2 SVGAGI (reference sequence). Germline trimming cut 4 bases from V and 6 bases from J; bases unmatched to any gene: 11.

The rearrangement links TRBV6-6 to TRBJ2-1; tentative D call: TRBD1 (5 bases). CDR3 length: 11 residues. V shed 4 bases and J shed 15 bases, with 13 bases lying between them. Germline V gene sequence: CDR1 MNHNY, CDR2 SVGAGI (reference sequence). CDR3 residues: CASSSVQVTFF. The CDR3 DNA reads TGTGCCAGCAGTTCTGTACAGGTGACGTTCTTC.

The CDR3 DNA reads TGTGCCAGTAGTATGGTACTTAGTGGTCCCGGGGAGCTGTTTTTT. Protein product: CASSMVLSGPGELFF. The rearrangement links TRBV19 to TRBJ2-2, with no clear D. Trimming took off 3 bases at V and 6 bases at J, with 14 bases between the two ends. This CDR3 region has 15 residues. Germline lookup yields CDR1 LNHDA and CDR2 SQIVND (reference sequence).

Worth noting for this clone: Without the conserved terminal phenylalanine or tryptophan, this CDR3 likely stems from a read error. V is TRBV11-3 and J is TRBJ1-1; D gene uncertain. Germline CDR1 SGHNT, CDR2 YENEEA. V gave up 4 bases and J gave up 3 bases, with 18 bases separating them. CDR3 length equals 16 residues. CDR3 sequence: CASSSPFGGRDTEAFL. Written as DNA, the CDR3 is TGTGCCAGCAGCTCCCCATTTGGAGGGAGAGACACTGAAGCTTTCCTT.

The chain is built from TRBV7-3 and TRBJ1-6, with 7 bases fitting TRBD1. CDR1 and CDR2 (germline): SGHTA, FQGTGA. V was clipped by 2 bases and J by 7 bases; unmatched bases: 5. The CDR3 length is 15 residues. Written as DNA, the CDR3 is TGTGCCAGCAGCTTAGGAGGGGGCCAAAATTCACCCCTCCACTTT. This translates into CASSLGGGQNSPLHF.

The chain recombines TRBV19 with TRBJ2-3; tentatively, D is TRBD2 (7 bases). CDR1 and CDR2 (germline): LNHDA, SQIVND (reference sequence). The V end lost 5 bases, the J end lost 6 bases, and 21 bases lay between the germline ends. The CDR3 is made up of 16 amino acids. The DNA of the CDR3 is TGTGCCAGTAGTTACCGACTAGCCCCTAGGGGGGATACGCAGTATTTT. Its protein product is CASSYRLAPRGDTQYF.

As concerns this clone: Other DNA sequences in the same sample also yield this CDR3. This chain links TRBV7-2 with TRBJ2-3, with D perhaps assigned TRBD1 or TRBD2 (6 bases each). The germline V gene has CDR1 SGHTA and CDR2 FQGNSA. Trimming removed 3 bases from V and 1 base from J, with 8 bases in between. This CDR3 comprises 14 residues. In DNA form, the CDR3 reads TGTGCCAGCAGCTTGGGGGGCCGCACAGATACGCAGTATTTT. Its translation is CASSLGGRTDTQYF.

V is TRBV5-4 and J is TRBJ2-1; a weak D match, TRBD1 (6 bases). The CDR3 is 17 residues long. Looked up from germline, CDR1 is SGHNT and CDR2 is YYREEE (reference sequence). Trimming left V 4 bases short and J 0 bases short, with 17 bases between. The CDR3: CASSPYTGPLSYNEQFF. The CDR3 DNA reads TGTGCCAGCAGCCCTTATACAGGGCCCCTCTCCTACAATGAGCAGTTCTTC.

V is TRBV7-3 and J is TRBJ2-3; a possible D gene is TRBD2 (5 bases). Trimming took 2 bases from V and 6 from J, leaving 15 bases between them. Germline loops: CDR1 SGHTA, CDR2 FQGTGA. This CDR3 has 15 amino acids. DNA for the CDR3: TGTGCCAGCAGCTTATACGGGATGGGCGGGGATACGCAGTATTTT. As protein: CASSLYGMGGDTQYF.